Each of the 24 T cell receptor beta chains below was sequenced from the same sample in a study of shared clonotypes between healthy human individuals. This table comes from immunoSEQ multiplex PCR, and its TCRdb copy is limited to in-frame clones, with some not included. The sample has approximately 2.1 million clones, approximately 93% seen once. Sequenced input: naive CD4+ T cells from PBMCs. Specified subset: CD45RA+ positively selected. These receptors were collected from a young man in good health. Some clones in this sample may be carry-over from other donors' samples.

There are a few counts of this clone. The V gene is TRBV6-5, the J gene TRBJ1-5; 9 bases are shared with TRBD1. The CDR3 runs to 15 residues. V gave up 6 bases and J gave up 5 bases; unmatched junction bases: 8. Germline V lookup: CDR1 MNHEY, CDR2 SVGAGI. CDR3 loop: CASSRGQGWDQPQHF. The CDR3 region has the DNA TGTGCCAGCAGCCGTGGACAGGGGTGGGATCAGCCCCAGCATTTT.

CDR3 DNA: TGTGCCAGTAGTATCCGGGACCCGAACACTGAAGCTTTCTTT. It codes for CASSIRDPNTEAFF. This chain links TRBV19 with TRBJ1-1; TRBD1 is a possible D gene (5 bases). V lost 3 bases and J lost 1, with 9 bases in between. CDR1 LNHDA and CDR2 SQIVND come from the germline V gene (reference sequence). The CDR3 runs to 14 residues.

V gene TRBV6-5 combines with J gene TRBJ1-3, with D maybe TRBD1 (6 bases). V was trimmed by 4 bases and J by 1 base, leaving 14 bases between them. This CDR3 has 16 amino acids. Germline lookup yields CDR1 MNHEY and CDR2 SVGAGI. The CDR3 region has the DNA TGTGCCAGCAGTTTTCTATCTACAGGGTCTGGAAACACCATATATTTT. Protein sequence: CASSFLSTGSGNTIYF.

The CDR3 bases are TGTGCCTGGAGTGTCGGGACACCCCTCCACTTT. Translation gives CAWSVGTPLHF. The rearrangement uses TRBV30 and TRBJ1-6, with D hard to call. The CDR3 loop spans 11 amino acids. Looked up from germline, CDR1 is GTSNPN and CDR2 is SVGIG (reference sequence). Trimming shortened V by 0 bases and J by 11 bases, and 5 bases separated the two germline ends.

The chain combines TRBV28 with TRBJ2-1; D possibly matches TRBD1 or TRBD2 (5 bases each). The V end was cut by 5 bases, the J end by 7 bases, with 12 bases between. The CDR3 sequence is 13 residues long. Germline CDR1 and CDR2: MDHEN and SYDVKM. The CDR3 region has the DNA TGTGCCAGCAGTGACCCGGGGCGGAATGAGCAGTTCTTC. Translated, it gives CASSDPGRNEQFF.

V gene TRBV28 combines with J gene TRBJ1-4; D may be TRBD1 (6 bases). The germline V and J ends were trimmed by 10 bases and 3 bases, with 12 bases remaining between them. The CDR3 totals 13 residues. Germline CDR1 is MDHEN and CDR2 is SYDVKM. CDR3 sequence (DNA): TGTGCCACTACAGGGCGGCCTAATGAAAAACTGTTTTTT. The encoded protein is CATTGRPNEKLFF.

The chain has TRBV7-2 and TRBJ1-4, with a weak D call TRBD1 (6 bases). Trimming shortened V by 4 bases and J by 6 bases, and 18 bases separated the two germline ends. This CDR3 spans 16 amino acids. The germline V gene encodes CDR1 SGHTA and CDR2 FQGNSA. The CDR3 protein is CASSSPTGGRYEKLFF. In DNA, the CDR3 is TGTGCCAGCAGCTCCCCAACCGGGGGGCGCTATGAAAAACTGTTTTTT. Together with reference TRBV7-2 and TRBJ1-4, the CDR3 gives the full variable domain: GAGVSQSPSNKVTEKGKDVELRCDPISGHTALYWYRQSLGQGLEFLIYFQGNSAPDKSGLPSDRFSAERTGGSVSTLTIQRTQQEDSAVYLCASSSPTGGRYEKLFFGSGTQLSVL.

V and J are TRBV28 and TRBJ2-3, with 10 bases matching TRBD2. The V gene's germline CDR1 is MDHEN and CDR2 SYDVKM. The CDR3 length is 13 residues. Trimming removed 8 bases from V and 4 bases from J; junction bases left unmatched: 3. The CDR3 DNA sequence: TGTGCCAGCCCAGCGGGAGGGCCAGATACGCAGTATTTT. Translation: CASPAGGPDTQYF.

This chain connects TRBV30 to TRBJ2-2; perhaps TRBD2 as D (5 bases). The V and J ends lost 4 bases and 8 bases respectively, with 8 bases between them. This CDR3 contains 11 residues. Germline-derived CDR1 and CDR2 are GTSNPN and SVGIG (reference sequence). The CDR3 nucleotides read TGTGCCTGGACGGACTTGGGGGAGCTGTTTTTT. It codes for CAWTDLGELFF.

The rearrangement links TRBV5-1 to TRBJ2-7; D unresolved. The V end lost 2 bases, the J end lost 4 bases, and 16 bases lay between the germline ends. This CDR3 region has 15 residues. From germline, CDR1 is SGHRS and CDR2 YFSETQ. CDR3 sequence (DNA): TGCGCCAGCAGCTTTGGGCCCCATCGGTCTTACGAGCAGTACTTC. Amino acid sequence: CASSFGPHRSYEQYF. Looking up the rest from reference TRBV5-1 and TRBJ2-7 gives the full variable domain: KAGVTQTPRYLIKTRGQQVTLSCSPISGHRSVSWYQQTPGQGLQFLFEYFSETQRNKGNFPGRFSGRQFSNSRSEMNVSTLELGDSALYLCASSFGPHRSYEQYFGPGTRLTVT.

This chain connects TRBV5-4 to TRBJ1-1; no definite D call. The germline V and J ends were trimmed by 0 bases and 4 bases, with 13 bases remaining between them. The CDR3 runs 15 residues. The V gene's germline CDR1 is SGHNT and CDR2 YYREEE (reference sequence). The CDR3 DNA sequence: TGTGCCAGCAGCTTGGGCCCCGTGGGCCCCACTGAAGCTTTCTTT. Amino acid sequence: CASSLGPVGPTEAFF.

The chain's CDR3 is CASRGPVETQYF. The CDR3, as DNA: TGTGCCAGCAGAGGACCGGTGGAGACCCAGTACTTC. The chain uses TRBV6-6 and TRBJ2-5; no definite D call. V lost 6 bases and J lost 5, with 10 bases in between. The germline CDR1 and CDR2 sequences are MNHNY and SVGAGI (reference sequence). The CDR3 extends over 12 amino acids.

This chain links TRBV5-1 with TRBJ2-7, with a tentative D call TRBD2 (6 bases). Germline loops: CDR1 SGHRS, CDR2 YFSETQ. The CDR3 runs to 15 residues. V lost 4 bases and J lost 2, with 16 bases in between. The CDR3 loop is CASSRDGGSPYEQYF. DNA for the CDR3: TGCGCCAGCAGCCGCGATGGGGGGAGCCCCTACGAGCAGTACTTC.

This clone occurred once. CDR3 loop: CASTIARGQSYEQYF. DNA for the CDR3: TGTGCCAGCACCATCGCGAGAGGACAGTCCTACGAGCAGTACTTC. The chain couples TRBV6-1 to TRBJ2-7, with D perhaps TRBD1 (6 bases). CDR3 length: 15 residues. The V and J ends lost 7 bases and 1 base respectively, with 17 bases between them. Germline loops: CDR1 MNHNS, CDR2 SASEGT.

The J gene is TRBJ2-7, the V gene TRBV6-5, with D unclear. Germline CDR1 is MNHEY and CDR2 is SVGAGI. The CDR3 extends over 13 amino acids. Deletions cut 10 bases from V and 2 bases from J, with 15 bases between. The CDR3 sequence is CATRSTVTYEQYF. Here the CDR3 DNA reads TGTGCCACGAGAAGCACAGTGACCTACGAGCAGTACTTC.

Regarding this clone: At the DNA level, this CDR3 is encoded by other sequences in the same sample as well. The rearrangement links TRBV28 to TRBJ1-1, with 7 bases lining up with TRBD1. Trimming at V came to 5 bases and at J to 5 bases, leaving 5 bases not matched to a gene. The CDR3 runs to 13 residues. Germline lookup yields CDR1 MDHEN and CDR2 SYDVKM. The CDR3 coding sequence is TGTGCCAGCAGTCCGACAGGGAATACTGAAGCTTTCTTT. Translated: CASSPTGNTEAFF.

The chain is built from TRBV27 and TRBJ1-4, with D perhaps matching TRBD1 (5 bases). V was clipped by 6 bases and J by 6 bases, with 17 bases between them. CDR1 MNHEY and CDR2 SMNVEV come from the germline V gene (reference sequence). The CDR3 is 15 amino acids. For the CDR3, the DNA is TGTGCCAGCAGCCAGCCGGGACTGGGGGATGAAAAACTGTTTTTT. It translates to CASSQPGLGDEKLFF.

The V gene is TRBV7-3, the J gene TRBJ2-3; D call uncertain. CDR1 SGHTA and CDR2 FQGTGA come from the germline V gene. The CDR3 loop spans 14 amino acids. Trimming pared 3 bases from V and 2 bases from J, leaving 9 bases between. CDR3 in amino acids: CASSLNVHTDTQYF. The CDR3 DNA sequence: TGTGCCAGCAGCTTGAATGTACACACAGATACGCAGTATTTT.

The chain couples TRBV6-6 to TRBJ2-2; D assignment may be TRBD1 or TRBD2 (5 bases each). In germline, CDR1 is MNHNY, CDR2 SVGAGI (reference sequence). The CDR3 loop spans 15 amino acids. The V end lost 0 bases, the J end lost 3 bases, and 8 bases lay between the germline ends. CDR3 coding DNA: TGTGCCAGCAGTTACTCGGGGGTGGACACCGGGGAGCTGTTTTTT. Translation gives CASSYSGVDTGELFF.

The chain employs TRBV28 and TRBJ1-4; no clear D gene. This CDR3 is 14 amino acids long. Trimming removed 3 bases from V and 1 base from J, with 6 bases in between. Germline-derived CDR1 and CDR2 are MDHEN and SYDVKM. The CDR3 DNA reads TGTGCCAGCAGTTTTGAGGGAACTAATGAAAAACTGTTTTTT. Translating it yields CASSFEGTNEKLFF.

This rearrangement joins TRBV30 to TRBJ1-5, with D perhaps matching TRBD1 (5 bases). The CDR3 runs 14 residues. Germline V gives CDR1 GTSNPN, CDR2 SVGIG (reference sequence). Trimming cost V 2 bases and J 4 bases, with 12 bases left between them. Here the CDR3 reads CAWSPGAVNQPQHF. CDR3 nucleotides: TGTGCCTGGAGTCCTGGGGCAGTTAATCAGCCCCAGCATTTT.

The genes are TRBV5-1 and TRBJ2-3; perhaps TRBD2 as D (5 bases). Trimming removed 4 bases at V and 2 bases at J, with 14 bases between. CDR3 length: 15 amino acids. Germline CDR1 reads SGHRS; CDR2 reads YFSETQ. The CDR3 loop is CASSEGLTTTDTQYF. In DNA form, the CDR3 reads TGCGCCAGCAGCGAAGGACTGACTACCACAGATACGCAGTATTTT.

The rearrangement joins TRBV6-5 to TRBJ1-4; the match to TRBD1 covers 10 bases. Unmatched junction bases numbered 5, after V lost 6 bases and J lost 7 bases. CDR3 size: 14 residues. Germline V gene sequence: CDR1 MNHEY, CDR2 SVGAGI. The CDR3 DNA reads as TGTGCCAGCAGCATGACAGGGGGCGGTGAAAAACTGTTTTTT. Protein: CASSMTGGGEKLFF.

The J gene is TRBJ2-3, the V gene TRBV18; D not resolved. This CDR3 is built from 15 residues. Germline V lookup: CDR1 KGHSH, CDR2 LQKENI. Trimming left V 3 bases short and J 3 bases short, with 13 bases between. The DNA for the CDR3 is TGTGCCAGCTCACCGCCAAGGGCTGGGACAGATACGCAGTATTTT. This codes for CASSPPRAGTDTQYF. Filled out from reference TRBV18 and TRBJ2-3, the complete variable domain reads NAGVMQNPRHLVRRRGQEARLRCSPMKGHSHVYWYRQLPEEGLKFMVYLQKENIIDESGMPKERFSAEFPKEGPSILRIQQVVRGDSAAYFCASSPPRAGTDTQYFGPGTRLTVL.